One and the same sample provided the 16 T cell receptor beta chains below, sequenced in a study of CD4 T cells in relation to SARS-CoV-2 and coronaviruses. The antigens of these receptors remain unknown. Clones were read by immunoSEQ multiplex PCR, and TCRdb kept only the in-frame ones, dropping some. The data hold about 36,000 clones, with roughly four fifths observed a single time. The sequenced sample was naive CD4+ T cells from PBMCs, cultured in vitro. Subset reported: naive CD4+ T cells isolated by negative enrichment. These receptor sequences come from an adult with COVID-19.

The rearrangement joins TRBV18 to TRBJ2-7, with D perhaps matching TRBD1 or TRBD2 (6 bases each). Germline lookup yields CDR1 KGHSH and CDR2 LQKENI. Trimming left V 1 base short and J 5 bases short, with 9 bases between. This CDR3 contains 13 residues. CDR3 nucleotide sequence: TGTGCCAGCTCACCACGGAGGGGGGACGAGCAGTACTTC. Translation: CASSPRRGDEQYF.

The chain has TRBV7-2 and TRBJ2-7; no firm D call. V lost 2 bases and J lost 2, with 13 bases in between. The length of the CDR3 is 15 residues. Germline loops: CDR1 SGHTA, CDR2 FQGNSA. The CDR3 protein is CASSLNVGQPYEQYF. The DNA of the CDR3 is TGTGCCAGCAGCTTAAATGTAGGGCAGCCCTACGAGCAGTACTTC.

The chain combines TRBV15 with TRBJ2-1; D remains unclear. Trimming took off 5 bases at V and 9 bases at J, with 8 bases between the two ends. This CDR3 has 11 amino acids. CDR1 is LNHNV, CDR2 YYDKDF, per germline (reference sequence). The CDR3 DNA sequence: TGTGCCACCAGCGTCCGAGGTGAGCAGTTCTTC. It encodes CATSVRGEQFF.

The V call is TRBV27, the J call TRBJ2-5, with D tentatively TRBD2 (7 bases). Trimming cost V 0 bases and J 2 bases, with 13 bases left between them. This CDR3 contains 16 residues. Per germline, CDR1 MNHEY and CDR2 SMNVEV (reference sequence). Here the CDR3 DNA reads TGTGCCAGCAGTTTATCAGGGGGACTATTACAAGAGACCCAGTACTTC. Protein: CASSLSGGLLQETQYF.

The gene calls are TRBV27 and TRBJ2-1; maybe TRBD2 (5 bases). From germline, CDR1 is MNHEY and CDR2 SMNVEV (reference sequence). The CDR3 covers 13 residues. V dropped 6 bases and J dropped 6 bases, with 12 bases sitting between them. The CDR3 region is CASSLAQLNEQFF. Written as DNA, the CDR3 is TGTGCCAGCAGCCTAGCACAACTCAATGAGCAGTTCTTC.

The rearrangement joins TRBV7-9 to TRBJ2-1; D perhaps matches TRBD2 (5 bases). The CDR3 extends over 15 amino acids. Germline CDR1 and CDR2: SEHNR and FQNEAQ (reference sequence). V was clipped by 3 bases and J by 5 bases, with 14 bases between them. The CDR3 here is CASSLLGSENNEQFF. The CDR3 nucleotides are TGTGCCAGCAGCTTGTTGGGTAGCGAGAACAATGAGCAGTTCTTC.

This chain connects TRBV5-4 to TRBJ1-2; 8 bases are a match to TRBD1. The trim removed 4 bases at V and 4 bases at J, leaving 9 bases unmatched. Germline V CDR1 and CDR2: SGHNT, YYREEE (reference sequence). The CDR3 is 15 residues long. Here the CDR3 DNA reads TGTGCCAGCAGCCGAGCACAGGGGGGGACCTATGGCTACACCTTC. Translating gives CASSRAQGGTYGYTF.

This chain uses TRBV18 with TRBJ2-7; 8 nucleotides line up with TRBD1. CDR3 length: 16 amino acids. The V and J ends lost 3 bases and 1 base, in that order; junction bases with no gene match: 8. Germline V CDR1 and CDR2: KGHSH, LQKENI. CDR3 DNA sequence: TGTGCCAGCTCACCTTTCCCGGGACAGGCGTCCTACGAGCAGTACTTC. Protein sequence: CASSPFPGQASYEQYF.

The chain links TRBV7-8 to TRBJ2-5; 8 positions agree with TRBD2. The CDR3 length is 14 residues. V shed 4 bases, J shed 3 bases, and the junction held 4 bases outside the gene matches. Germline lookup yields CDR1 SGHVS and CDR2 FQNEAQ. In DNA form, the CDR3 reads TGTGCCAGCAGCTCCGCAGCGGGAGAAGAGACCCAGTACTTC. It encodes CASSSAAGEETQYF.

The chain employs TRBV5-1 and TRBJ1-1; TRBD1 matches at 8 bases. V shed 0 bases and J 2 bases; nucleotides not matched to a gene: 3. The CDR3 extends over 15 amino acids. CDR1 SGHRS and CDR2 YFSETQ come from the germline V gene. CDR3 DNA sequence: TGCGCCAGCAGCTTGGTCGCAGGGGGCAACACTGAAGCTTTCTTT. Its protein is CASSLVAGGNTEAFF.

The chain joins TRBV6-5 to TRBJ2-6; no clear D. The germline V gene encodes CDR1 MNHEY and CDR2 SVGAGI. The CDR3 covers 13 residues. Trimming cost V 8 bases and J 1 base, with 6 bases left between them. As DNA, the CDR3 is TGTGCCAGCCTATTATCTGGGGCCAACGTCCTGACTTTC. Amino acid sequence: CASLLSGANVLTF.

The CDR3 here is CALGRAAAKNIQYF. DNA for the CDR3: TGTGCCCTCGGTAGGGCCGCAGCCAAAAACATTCAGTACTTC. V gene TRBV6-5 combines with J gene TRBJ2-4; unclear D gene. The CDR3 is made up of 14 amino acids. Germline V CDR1 and CDR2: MNHEY, SVGAGI. V shed 11 bases and J shed 0 bases, with 14 bases lying between them.

J is TRBJ2-7 and V is TRBV28; D is unresolved. Deletions cut 2 bases from V and 2 bases from J, with 10 bases between. The CDR3 length is 14 residues. The germline V gene encodes CDR1 MDHEN and CDR2 SYDVKM. CDR3 sequence (DNA): TGTGCCAGCAGTTTAAGGGTAGGAGCCTACGAGCAGTACTTC. Protein: CASSLRVGAYEQYF.

The genes are TRBV3-1 (or the pseudogene TRBV3-2) and TRBJ2-3, with 10 bases that match TRBD2. The CDR3 contains 15 residues. V lost 2 bases, J lost 5 bases, and 4 bases stayed unmatched. CDR1 LGHDT and CDR2 YNNKEL come from the germline V gene (reference sequence). CDR3 amino acids: CASSQNLAGEDTQYF. The CDR3 region has the DNA TGTGCCAGCAGCCAAAATCTAGCGGGAGAAGATACGCAGTATTTT.

V usage is TRBV7-2 and J usage is TRBJ2-1, with TRBD2 matching over 10 bases. From germline, CDR1 is SGHTA and CDR2 FQGNSA. The trim removed 5 bases at V and 2 bases at J, leaving 3 bases unmatched. CDR3 size: 15 residues. CDR3 in amino acids: CASSPTSGTYNEQFF. CDR3 sequence (DNA): TGTGCCAGCAGCCCAACTAGCGGGACCTACAATGAGCAGTTCTTC.

V and J are TRBV15 and TRBJ2-3; 9 bases agree with TRBD1. With 4 bases clipped from V and 3 bases from J, the junction kept 11 bases outside the gene matches. The CDR3 runs to 17 residues. Germline CDR1 and CDR2: LNHNV and YYDKDF (reference sequence). The CDR3 region is CATSKMGQGVGTDTQYF. The CDR3 DNA reads TGTGCCACCAGCAAGATGGGACAGGGCGTCGGTACAGATACGCAGTATTTT.